This T cell receptor (beta chain) was captured by sequencing in a study of cytomegalovirus exposure and HLA in healthy donors. Concerning this clone itself: Antigen unknown.

Study-wide results and limits: In a later analysis, around 18,000 TCR beta sequences were associated with HLA alleles at 0.05 false discovery rate.

60 Vbeta and 13 Jbeta primers were used in PCR. TCRdb's copy holds only in-frame clones and misses some; the assay was immunoSEQ multiplex PCR. The sample yields about 150,000 clones, roughly 77% seen once. The junction had 4 bases not matched to a gene; V was cut back by 7 bases and J by 8 bases. The length of the CDR3 is 14 residues. The germline V gene has CDR1 SNHLY and CDR2 FYNNEI. This receptor was taken from a human donor in good health. V is TRBV2 and J is TRBJ2-2; 13 nucleotides match TRBD2. The specimen was PBMCs. The CDR3 loop reads CASIGLAGVGELFF. For the CDR3, the DNA is TGTGCCAGCATAGGACTAGCGGGAGTTGGGGAGCTGTTTTTT.